The subject of this entry is one T cell receptor (beta chain). The antigen is undetermined. The V end was cut by 0 bases, the J end by 4 bases, with 9 bases between. The CDR3 covers 14 residues. Germline V lookup: CDR1 LGHNA, CDR2 YNFKEQ. Antigen-specific CD4+ T cells were first expanded with viral peptide pools by the ViraFEST assay and only then sequenced. Culturing for approximately 10 days preceded CD4+ T cell isolation. Of the BNT162b2 and mRNA-1273 vaccines, participants received two doses of one or the other. The record originates from a study of vaccination effects on CD4 cells after COVID-19. Study context: Post-vaccine specimens were collected at a median of 72 days following the second dose.

Study observations and caveats: Healthy vaccine recipients' vaccine-induced clones were almost all SARS-CoV-2 mono-reactive.

Method: immunoSEQ multiplex PCR; TCRdb's copy keeps in-frame clones and lacks some. In the table there are about 28,000 clones, around 67% of which are singletons. The source was CD4+ T cells from PBMCs cultured with HCoV-NL63 spike peptides, collected after COVID-19 vaccination. This rearrangement joins TRBV4-2 to TRBJ1-2, with D unresolved. The TCR comes from a human donor who received a COVID-19 vaccine. CDR3 region: CASSQEGGGYGYTF. CDR3 nucleotide sequence: TGTGCCAGCAGCCAAGAAGGAGGAGGCTATGGCTACACCTTC.